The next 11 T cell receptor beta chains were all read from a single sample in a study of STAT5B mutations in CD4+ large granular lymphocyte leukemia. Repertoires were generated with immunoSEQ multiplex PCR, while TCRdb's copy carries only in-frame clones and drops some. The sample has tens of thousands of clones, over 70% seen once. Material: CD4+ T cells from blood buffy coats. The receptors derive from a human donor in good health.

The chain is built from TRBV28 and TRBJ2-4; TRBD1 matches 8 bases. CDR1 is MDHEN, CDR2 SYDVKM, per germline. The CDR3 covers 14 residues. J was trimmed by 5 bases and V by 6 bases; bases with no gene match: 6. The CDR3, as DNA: TGTGCCAGCAGACTAACAGGGGGTGAAAACATTCAGTACTTC. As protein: CASRLTGGENIQYF. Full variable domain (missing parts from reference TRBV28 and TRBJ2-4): DVKVTQSSRYLVKRTGEKVFLECVQDMDHENMFWYRQDPGLGLRLIYFSYDVKMKEKGDIPEGYSVSREKKERFSLILESASTNQTSMYLCASRLTGGENIQYFGAGTRLSVL.

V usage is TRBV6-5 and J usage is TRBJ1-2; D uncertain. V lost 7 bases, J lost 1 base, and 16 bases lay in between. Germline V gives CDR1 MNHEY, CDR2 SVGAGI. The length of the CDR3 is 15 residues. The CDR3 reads CASIEPYGGNYGYTF. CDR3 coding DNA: TGTGCCAGCATCGAACCCTATGGCGGTAACTATGGCTACACCTTC.

The CDR3 reads CSGQGSSNEQFF. The CDR3 DNA is TGCAGCGGACAGGGGAGCAGCAATGAGCAGTTCTTC. This chain connects TRBV29-1 to TRBJ2-1, with 8 bases identical to TRBD1. V shed 7 bases, J shed 6 bases, and the junction held 5 bases outside the gene matches. CDR3 length equals 12 residues. Germline loops: CDR1 SQVTM, CDR2 ANQGSEA.

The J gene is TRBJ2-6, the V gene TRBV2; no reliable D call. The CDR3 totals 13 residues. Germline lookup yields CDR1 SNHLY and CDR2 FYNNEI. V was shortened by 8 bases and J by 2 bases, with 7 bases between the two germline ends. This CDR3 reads CASSPPGANVLTF. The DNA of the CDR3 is TGTGCCAGCTCCCCTCCTGGGGCCAACGTCCTGACTTTC.

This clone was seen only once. CDR3 DNA: TGTGCCAGCAGCTTAGCGTTCGTGGGGGGCGTCGGCACTGAAGCTTTCTTT. It translates to CASSLAFVGGVGTEAFF. J is TRBJ1-1 and V is TRBV11-1, with D tentatively TRBD1 (6 bases). The CDR3 has 17 amino acids. V was shortened by 0 bases and J by 4 bases, with 18 bases between the two germline ends. Per the germline V gene, CDR1 is SGHAT and CDR2 is FQDESV (reference sequence).

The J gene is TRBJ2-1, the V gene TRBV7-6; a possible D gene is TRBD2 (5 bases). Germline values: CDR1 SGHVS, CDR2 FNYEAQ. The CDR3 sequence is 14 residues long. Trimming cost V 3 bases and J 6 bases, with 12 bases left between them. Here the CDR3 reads CASSFLATSNEQFF. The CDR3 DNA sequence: TGTGCCAGCAGCTTTCTAGCCACCTCCAATGAGCAGTTCTTC.

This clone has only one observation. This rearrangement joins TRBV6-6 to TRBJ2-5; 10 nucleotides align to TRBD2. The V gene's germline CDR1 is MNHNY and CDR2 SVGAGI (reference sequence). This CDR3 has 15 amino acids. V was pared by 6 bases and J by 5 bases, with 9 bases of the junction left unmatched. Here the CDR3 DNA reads TGTGCCAGCAGGAAAGGCGGGACTAGCGTGGAGACCCAGTACTTC. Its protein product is CASRKGGTSVETQYF.

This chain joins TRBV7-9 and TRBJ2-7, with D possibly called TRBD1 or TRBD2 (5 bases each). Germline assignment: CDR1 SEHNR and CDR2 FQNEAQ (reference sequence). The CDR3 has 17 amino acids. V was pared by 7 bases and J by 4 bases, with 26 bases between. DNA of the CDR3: TGTGCCAGCACCATATCGACGTCGGGGCTAGGGTTTTACGAGCAGTACTTC. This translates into CASTISTSGLGFYEQYF.

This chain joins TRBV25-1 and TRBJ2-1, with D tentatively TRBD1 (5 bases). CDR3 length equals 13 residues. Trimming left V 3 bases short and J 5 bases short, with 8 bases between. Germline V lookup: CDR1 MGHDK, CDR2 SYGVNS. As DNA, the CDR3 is TGTGCCAGCAGTGACCCAGGGAACAATGAGCAGTTCTTC. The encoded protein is CASSDPGNNEQFF.

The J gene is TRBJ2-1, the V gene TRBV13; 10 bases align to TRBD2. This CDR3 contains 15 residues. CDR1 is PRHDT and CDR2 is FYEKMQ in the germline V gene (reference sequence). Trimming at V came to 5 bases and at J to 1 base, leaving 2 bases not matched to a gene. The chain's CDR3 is CASSPLAGSYNEQFF. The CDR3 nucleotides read TGTGCCAGCAGCCCACTAGCGGGGTCCTACAATGAGCAGTTCTTC.

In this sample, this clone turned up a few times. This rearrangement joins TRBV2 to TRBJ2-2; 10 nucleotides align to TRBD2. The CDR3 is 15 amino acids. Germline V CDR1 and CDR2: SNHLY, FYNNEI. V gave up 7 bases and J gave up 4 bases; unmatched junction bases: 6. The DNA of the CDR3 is TGTGCCAGCATAGGGAGCGGGAGGGGCACCGGGGAGCTGTTTTTT. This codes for CASIGSGRGTGELFF.